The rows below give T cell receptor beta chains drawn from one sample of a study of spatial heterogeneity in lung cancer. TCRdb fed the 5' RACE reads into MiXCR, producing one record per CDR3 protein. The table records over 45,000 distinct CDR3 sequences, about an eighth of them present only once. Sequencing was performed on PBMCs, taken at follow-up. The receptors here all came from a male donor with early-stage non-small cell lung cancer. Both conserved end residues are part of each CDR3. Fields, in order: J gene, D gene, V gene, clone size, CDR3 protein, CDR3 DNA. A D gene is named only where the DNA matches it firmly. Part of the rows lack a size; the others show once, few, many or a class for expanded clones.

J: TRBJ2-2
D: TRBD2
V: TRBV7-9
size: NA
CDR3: CASSLEGTSGSTNTGELFF
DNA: TGTGCCAGCAGCTTAGAGGGGACTAGCGGGAGTACGAACACCGGGGAGCTGTTTTTT

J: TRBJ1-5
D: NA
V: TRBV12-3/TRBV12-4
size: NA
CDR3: CASSVSDHQPQHF
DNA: TGTGCCAGCAGTGTGTCAGACCATCAGCCCCAGCATTTT

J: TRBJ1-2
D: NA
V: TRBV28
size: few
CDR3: CASSLSRYGYTF
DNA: TGTGCCAGCAGTTTATCCCGCTATGGCTACACCTTC

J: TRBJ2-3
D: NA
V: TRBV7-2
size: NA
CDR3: CASSRYYLTGTDTQYF
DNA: TGTGCCAGCAGCCGTTACTACCTAACTGGCACAGATACGCAGTATTTT

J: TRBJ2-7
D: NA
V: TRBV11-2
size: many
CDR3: CASSLDHDFYEQYF
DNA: TGTGCCAGCAGCTTAGACCACGACTTCTACGAGCAGTACTTC

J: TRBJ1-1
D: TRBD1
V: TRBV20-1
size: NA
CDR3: CSARDAGQGNTEAFF
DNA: TGCAGTGCTAGAGACGCGGGACAGGGGAACACTGAAGCTTTCTTT

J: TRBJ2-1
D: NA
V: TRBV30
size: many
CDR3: CAWSQSVGEQFF
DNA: TGTGCCTGGAGTCAATCGGTCGGTGAGCAGTTCTTC

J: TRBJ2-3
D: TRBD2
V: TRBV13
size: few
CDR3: CASSLATSGKGDTQYF
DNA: TGTGCCAGCAGCTTAGCGACTAGCGGAAAGGGAGATACGCAGTATTTT

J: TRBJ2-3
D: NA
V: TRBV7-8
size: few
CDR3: CASTSPRDADTQYF
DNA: TGTGCCAGCACTAGCCCTCGAGACGCAGATACGCAGTATTTT

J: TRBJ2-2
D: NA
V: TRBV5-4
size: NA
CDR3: CASSIGPVTGELFF
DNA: TGTGCCAGCAGCATTGGGCCTGTCACCGGGGAGCTGTTTTTT

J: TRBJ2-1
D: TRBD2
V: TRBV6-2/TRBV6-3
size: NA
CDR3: CASSYRTSGRVSYNEQFF
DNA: TGTGCCAGCAGTTACCGGACTAGCGGGAGAGTATCCTACAATGAGCAGTTCTTC

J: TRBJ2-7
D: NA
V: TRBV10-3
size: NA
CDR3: CAISEGNEQYF
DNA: TGTGCCATCAGTGAGGGAAACGAGCAGTACTTC

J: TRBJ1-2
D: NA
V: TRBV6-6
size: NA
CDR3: CASSKPRLVGGRTGYTF
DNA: TGTGCCAGCAGCAAACCGCGCCTAGTTGGGGGACGAACTGGCTACACCTTC

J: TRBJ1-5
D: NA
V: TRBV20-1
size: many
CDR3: CSAREGGENQPQHF
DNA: TGCAGTGCCCGAGAGGGGGGTGAGAATCAGCCCCAGCATTTT

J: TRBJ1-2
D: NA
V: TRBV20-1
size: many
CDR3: CSARSGTDTF
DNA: TGCAGTGCTAGATCAGGGACCGACACCTTC

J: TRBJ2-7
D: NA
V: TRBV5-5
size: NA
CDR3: CASSLAGTAGPSYEQYF
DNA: TGTGCCAGCAGCTTGGCCGGCACCGCAGGACCCTCCTACGAGCAGTACTTC

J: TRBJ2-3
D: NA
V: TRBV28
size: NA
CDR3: CAGSRSGYTDTQYF
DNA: TGTGCCGGATCCCGTAGCGGCTACACAGATACGCAGTATTTT

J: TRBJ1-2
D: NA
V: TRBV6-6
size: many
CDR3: CASSADRDYGYTF
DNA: TGTGCCAGCAGTGCCGACAGAGACTATGGCTACACCTTC

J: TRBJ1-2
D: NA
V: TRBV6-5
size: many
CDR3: CASSYSRALANYGYTF
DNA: TGTGCCAGCAGTTACTCCCGGGCGTTAGCTAACTATGGCTACACCTTC

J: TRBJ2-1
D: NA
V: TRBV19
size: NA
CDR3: CASSIVRLSSYNEQFF
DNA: TGTGCCAGTAGTATAGTCAGACTGAGCTCCTACAATGAGCAGTTCTTC

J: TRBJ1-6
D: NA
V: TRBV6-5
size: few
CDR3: CASSYSRGGSPLHF
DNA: TGTGCCAGCAGTTACTCGAGGGGCGGCTCACCCCTCCACTTT

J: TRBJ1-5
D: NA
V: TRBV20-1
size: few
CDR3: CSARAPDSNQPQHF
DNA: TGCAGTGCTAGAGCTCCGGACAGCAATCAGCCCCAGCATTTT

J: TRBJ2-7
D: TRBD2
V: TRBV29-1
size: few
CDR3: CSVGAGTSGNYEQYF
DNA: TGCAGCGTGGGGGCCGGGACTAGCGGGAACTACGAGCAGTACTTC

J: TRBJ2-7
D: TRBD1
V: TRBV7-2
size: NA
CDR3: CASSPRQGIYEQYF
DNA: TGTGCCAGCAGCCCCCGACAGGGTATCTACGAGCAGTACTTC

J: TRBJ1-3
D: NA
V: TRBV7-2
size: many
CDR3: CASSLDSTGSGNTIYF
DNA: TGTGCCAGCAGCTTAGACAGTACAGGGAGTGGAAACACCATATATTTT

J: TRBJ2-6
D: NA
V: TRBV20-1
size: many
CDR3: CSARNSYSSGANVLTF
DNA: TGCAGTGCTAGAAACAGTTACTCCTCTGGGGCCAACGTCCTGACTTTC

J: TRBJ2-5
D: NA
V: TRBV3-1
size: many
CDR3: CASSQVEGRETQYF
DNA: TGTGCCAGCAGCCAAGTGGAGGGCCGGGAGACCCAGTACTTC

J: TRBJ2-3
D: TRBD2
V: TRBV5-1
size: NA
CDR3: CASSLPSGGGGTDTQYF
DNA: TGCGCCAGCAGCTTGCCCTCGGGCGGCGGGGGAACCGATACGCAGTATTTT

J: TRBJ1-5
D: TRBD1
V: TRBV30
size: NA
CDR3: CAWRDRVDQPQHF
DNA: TGTGCCTGGAGGGACAGGGTCGATCAGCCCCAGCATTTT

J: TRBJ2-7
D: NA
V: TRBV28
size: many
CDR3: CASSPPLPRLPDEQYF
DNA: TGTGCCAGCAGTCCACCCCTCCCCCGATTACCCGACGAGCAGTACTTC

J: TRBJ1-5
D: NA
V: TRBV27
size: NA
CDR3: CASSLLGVSQPQHF
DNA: TGTGCCAGCAGTTTATTGGGGGTTAGTCAGCCCCAGCATTTT

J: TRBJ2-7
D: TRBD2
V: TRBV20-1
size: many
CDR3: CSVAAGVGEQYF
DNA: TGCAGTGTCGCCGCGGGAGTTGGAGAGCAGTACTTC

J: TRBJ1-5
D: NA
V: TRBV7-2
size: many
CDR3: CASSLQSQGRQPQHF
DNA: TGTGCCAGCAGCTTACAGTCCCAGGGAAGGCAGCCCCAGCATTTT

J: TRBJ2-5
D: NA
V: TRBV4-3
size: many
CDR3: CASSQDWRGETQYF
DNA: TGCGCCAGCAGCCAAGATTGGCGCGGAGAGACCCAGTACTTC

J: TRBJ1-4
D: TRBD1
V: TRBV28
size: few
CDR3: CASRQGARRLEKLFF
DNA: TGTGCCAGCAGACAGGGGGCGAGACGATTAGAAAAACTGTTTTTT

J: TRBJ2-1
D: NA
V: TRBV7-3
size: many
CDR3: CASSLIKAGLNEQFF
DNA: TGTGCCAGCAGCTTAATCAAGGCCGGCCTGAATGAGCAGTTCTTC

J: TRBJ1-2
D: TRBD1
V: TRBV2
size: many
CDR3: CASSPGTENGYTF
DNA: TGTGCCAGCAGTCCCGGGACAGAGAATGGCTACACCTTC

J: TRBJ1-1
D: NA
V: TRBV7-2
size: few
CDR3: CASSPLRMNTEAFF
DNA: TGTGCCAGCAGTCCACTTCGAATGAACACTGAAGCTTTCTTT

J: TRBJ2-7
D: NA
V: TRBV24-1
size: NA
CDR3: CATSDLGTGAYEQYF
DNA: TGTGCCACCAGTGATTTGGGGACGGGGGCCTACGAGCAGTACTTC

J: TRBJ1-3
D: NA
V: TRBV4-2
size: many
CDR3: CASSQGEGRPGNTIYF
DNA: TGTGCCAGCAGCCAAGGGGAGGGCAGACCTGGAAACACCATATATTTT

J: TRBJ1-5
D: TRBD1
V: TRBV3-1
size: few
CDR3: CASSPGRGQGENQPQHF
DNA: TGTGCCAGCAGCCCCGGTAGGGGACAGGGGGAAAATCAGCCCCAGCATTTT

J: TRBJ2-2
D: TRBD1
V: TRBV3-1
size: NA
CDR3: CASSADRGSFLPIGNTGELFF
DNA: TGTGCCAGCAGCGCAGACAGGGGATCTTTTTTGCCGATAGGTAACACCGGGGAGCTGTTTTTT

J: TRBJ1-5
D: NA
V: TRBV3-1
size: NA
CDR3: CASSQDLAGQPQHF
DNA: TGTGCCAGCAGCCAAGATTTGGCGGGTCAGCCCCAGCATTTT

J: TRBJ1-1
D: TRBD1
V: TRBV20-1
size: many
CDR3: CSARARTGGFTEAFF
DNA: TGCAGTGCTAGAGCTCGGACAGGGGGTTTCACTGAAGCTTTCTTT

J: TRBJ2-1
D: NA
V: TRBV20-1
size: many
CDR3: CSARDQGSSYNEQFF
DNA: TGCAGTGCTAGAGATCAGGGGAGCTCCTACAATGAGCAGTTCTTC

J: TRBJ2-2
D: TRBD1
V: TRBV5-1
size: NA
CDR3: CASSSGQGNTGELFF
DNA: TGCGCCAGCAGCAGCGGACAGGGCAACACCGGGGAGCTGTTTTTT

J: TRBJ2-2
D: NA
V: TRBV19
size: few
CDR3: CASKGMGAGELFF
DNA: TGTGCCAGTAAAGGAATGGGGGCCGGGGAGCTGTTTTTT

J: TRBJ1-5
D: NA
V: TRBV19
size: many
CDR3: CASSIGIASSQPQHF
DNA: TGTGCCAGTAGTATAGGGATCGCCAGCAGTCAGCCCCAGCATTTT

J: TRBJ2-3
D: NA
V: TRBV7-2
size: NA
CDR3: CASSLDSTDTQYF
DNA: TGTGCCAGCTCCTTGGATAGCACAGATACGCAGTATTTT

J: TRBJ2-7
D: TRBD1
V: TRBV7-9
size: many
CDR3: CASSLGDRVAEQYF
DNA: TGTGCCAGCAGCTTAGGGGACAGGGTCGCCGAGCAGTACTTC